This T cell receptor beta chain derives from a study of regulatory T cells in long-lasting Graves disease (dated by TCRdb to the early 2020s). Broadly, across the study: In the newly diagnosed Graves' disease group, patients had been taking antithyroid drugs for less than 3 months. Persistent Graves' disease patients were compared with newly diagnosed Graves' disease patients by peripheral blood TCR sequencing and RNA sequencing. The study was conducted in China and was registered as a clinical trial. A total of approximately 35 samples underwent TCR sequencing: around 13 from persistent and roughly 20 from newly diagnosed Graves' disease patients. Broader findings and caveats from the paper: As a limitation, the authors acknowledged that the small sample size may reduce accuracy. Persistent disease showed preferential use of TRBV28, TRBJ1-2 and TRBJ2-5, whereas newly diagnosed disease favored TRBV20-1 and TRBJ2-1. Only peripheral blood was studied, because thyroid tissue, the primary lesion, was inaccessible. More public clonotypes were shared among persistent patients (under 3,000) than among newly diagnosed patients (over 900). Compared with newly diagnosed patients, persistent Graves' disease patients had lower TCR Shannon entropy and fewer highly expanded clones, which suggests clonal expansion. Sequencing and analysis were limited to the TCR beta chain.

Receptors were amplified or captured by multiplex PCR. The sequencing machine was an Illumina HiSeq 4000. To build TCR beta libraries, CDR3 regions were amplified by Arm-PCR using iRepertoire HTBI primers. Gel purification was performed on PCR products prior to sequencing. The published analysis was carried out like this. Gene usage analysis of CDR3 amino acid clonotypes relied on the 60 or so TRBV and over 13 TRBJ segments identified across samples. COPE and FqMerger were used to merge the filtered high-quality paired reads into contigs. BLAST was used to align contigs to the IMGT TRBV, TRBD and TRBJ reference genes, and CDR3 was defined following IMGT. Clonotypes above 0.1% frequency were classified as highly expanded clones. Shannon entropy was used to measure repertoire diversity, and the Gini coefficient was used to measure V-J evenness. A clonotype was considered public if more than one individual shared it. The public reads were run again by TCRdb, first through fastp at Q25 and then through MiXCR, and only productive beta chains were kept. CDR3 protein sequences are deduplicated, and each keeps its most common genes and DNA. These V and J calls originate from TCRdb's pipeline instead of the authors' own analysis. The sample profile shows around 450,000 distinct CDR3 sequences; about 15% of them were found once. Under 9% of the sample lies in the top ten.

The sample's time point, from its label and the paper: newly diagnosed GD, antithyroid drugs for less than 3 months. For both TCR sequencing and RNA sequencing, RNA was extracted from PBMCs in TRIzol. The diagnosis of Graves' disease was made according to American Thyroid Association guidelines. The patients came from an endocrinology department in Xi'an, China. Each patient gave 7.5 to 10 milliliters of peripheral blood, collected in an EDTA anticoagulant tube. Ficoll Paque Plus density gradient separation was used to isolate PBMCs, and no further T cell sorting was performed. An Agilent 2100 Bioanalyzer and agarose gel were used to assess RNA quality, and a NanoDrop 2000 was used to measure RNA concentration. Between the V and J ends, shortened by 8 bases and 9 bases respectively, the junction contains 11 bases. From the germline V gene, CDR1 is ENHRY and CDR2 is SYGVKD. The CDR3 numbers 11 residues from cysteine through phenylalanine. CDR3 DNA is the only sequence kept; it has 33 bases, read in frame from the first base.

This clonotype has at least ten counts. It lacks a known antigen. Base quality data are lacking; no much larger clone is found one base away. This sample was also put to use in a study of T cells in Graves' hyperthyroidism and ophthalmopathy. Looking at the second paper: Stable Graves' hyperthyroidism was defined as no progression to ophthalmopathy during 18 months of follow-up. Hyperthyroidism patients were newly diagnosed, with disease duration under 2 months, and aged 18 to 65 years. Exclusion was applied to patients with uncontrolled infections, other autoimmune diseases, pregnancy or lactation. Diagnoses were established on the basis of clinical symptoms, serum thyroxine and TRAb, thyroid ultrasound, and orbital computed tomography. The first round of RT-PCR for the TCR CDR3 was performed with the HTBI primer set and the Qiagen OneStep RT-PCR kit. Blood samples also contained most of the expanded thyroid clonotypes (frequency above 0.001), which suggests that blood repertoires may reflect thyroid immune responses. A 13 V-J signature model separated ophthalmopathy from stable hyperthyroidism, with over 85% sensitivity and just under 84% specificity in cross-validation and 80%/75% in testing. In validation, the model predicted progression to ophthalmopathy a median of roughly 6.2 months before onset, with 70% to 71% sensitivity and roughly 79% specificity. A discovery cohort of roughly 100 patients, about 44 with Graves' ophthalmopathy and approximately 57 with stable Graves' hyperthyroidism, was used to find distinguishing TCR V-J signatures. Whether ophthalmopathy could be predicted prospectively was tested in an independent validation cohort made up of fewer than 20 hyperthyroidism patients plus 17 patients who later progressed to ophthalmopathy. The 100 or so discovery patients were randomly split 7:3 into training and test sets. Thyroid tissue and blood T-cell repertoires from six or seven Graves' hyperthyroidism patients were also compared in the study. Once sampling was done, hyperthyroidism patients were given methimazole at a starting dose of 30 mg daily, whereas ophthalmopathy patients were given high-dose intravenous methylprednisolone. A second multiplex PCR round built the libraries, followed by size selection and purification. Libraries were sequenced paired-end with 100 bp reads on an Illumina HiSeq2000. Raw data were processed with SOAPnuke, discarding reads with adapters, uncalled bases, mean Phred below 15, or no exact constant-primer or identifier match. High-quality paired reads were merged with COPE v1.2.5, and unique nucleotide sequences were defined as clonotypes. MiTCR v1.1 was used to align the clonotypes against IMGT TRBV, TRBD and TRBJ reference segments. The analysis included only V-J combinations with a frequency above 0.0001, which together covered over 98% of the repertoires. A TCS score was defined as the ratio between F50 (clonal expansion) and ExV (chaos), using BLOSUM62-based TCRdist between CDR3 peptides within each V-J. Welch's t-statistics and random forest reduced roughly 540 V-J features to 10 to 15, which were used in a naive Bayes classifier (R e1071). Sample size was not statistically predetermined, and blinding of investigators to group allocation was not performed. According to the paper, TCR Vbeta CDR3 sequencing was carried out on about 140 peripheral blood samples, which came from fewer than 50 ophthalmopathy, fewer than 80 hyperthyroidism and approximately 17 progressor patients.

The origin of this receptor is a woman aged 35 to 49 with Graves disease. Donor details come from another sample of the same person, matched by shared clones. This sample comprised peripheral blood mononuclear cells (PBMCs), obtained at new diagnosis, from a patient treated with antithyroid drugs. Rearrangement joined TRBV10-3 to TRBJ2-1; the D gene cannot be resolved reliably. The bases read TGTGCCATCGCAAGTATTGGTGAGCAGTTCTTC. This translates into CAIASIGEQFF.